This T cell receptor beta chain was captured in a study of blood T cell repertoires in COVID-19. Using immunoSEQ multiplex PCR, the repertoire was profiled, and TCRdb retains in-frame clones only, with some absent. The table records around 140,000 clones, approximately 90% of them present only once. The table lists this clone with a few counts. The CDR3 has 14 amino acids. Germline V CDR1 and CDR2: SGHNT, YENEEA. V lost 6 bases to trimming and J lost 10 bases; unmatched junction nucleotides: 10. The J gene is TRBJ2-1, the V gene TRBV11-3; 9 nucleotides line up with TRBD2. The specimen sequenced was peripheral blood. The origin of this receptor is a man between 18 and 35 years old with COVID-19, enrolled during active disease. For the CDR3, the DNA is TGTGCCAGCAGTAATAGCGGGAGACCGCGAGAGCAGTTCTTC. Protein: CASSNSGRPREQFF.